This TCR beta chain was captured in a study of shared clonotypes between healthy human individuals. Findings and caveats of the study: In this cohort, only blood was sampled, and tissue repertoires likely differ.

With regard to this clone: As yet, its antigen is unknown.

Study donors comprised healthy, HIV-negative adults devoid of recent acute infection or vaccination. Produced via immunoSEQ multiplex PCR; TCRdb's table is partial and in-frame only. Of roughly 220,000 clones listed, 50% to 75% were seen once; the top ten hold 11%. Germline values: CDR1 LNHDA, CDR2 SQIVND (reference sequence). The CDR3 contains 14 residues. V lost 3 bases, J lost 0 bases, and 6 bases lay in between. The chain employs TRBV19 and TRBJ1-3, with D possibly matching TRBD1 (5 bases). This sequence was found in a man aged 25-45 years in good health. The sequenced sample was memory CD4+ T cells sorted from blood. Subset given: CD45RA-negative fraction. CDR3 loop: CASSIGASGNTIYF. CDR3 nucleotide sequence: TGTGCCAGTAGTATTGGGGCCTCTGGAAACACCATATATTTT.